This T cell receptor (beta chain) appears in the sequencing data of a study of cytomegalovirus exposure and HLA in healthy donors. The CDR3 loop spans 14 amino acids. Germline CDR1 MNHEY, CDR2 SVGAGI. V dropped 6 bases and J dropped 7 bases, with 16 bases sitting between them. General study findings and limits: It was approximately 150 TCR beta chains that were listed as cytomegalovirus-associated. Earlier analysis looked at TCR beta V segments, and most were productive about 90% or about 30% of the time.

Points on this clone: As yet, its antigen is unknown.

13 Jbeta primers and 60 Vbeta primers were used for the PCR. Clones were read by immunoSEQ multiplex PCR, and TCRdb kept only the in-frame ones, dropping some. Counted here are about 150,000 clones, roughly 82% occurring once; the ten biggest clones make up about 5.6%. The receptor was derived from a man aged 25-45 years in good health and CMV-seropositive. This rearrangement joins TRBV6-5 to TRBJ2-1, with D tentatively TRBD1 (6 bases). The sample comprised PBMCs. The CDR3 region has the DNA TGTGCCAGCAGCAACCGGGACACTCCGAATGAGCAGTTCTTC. It specifies CASSNRDTPNEQFF.